These 30 T cell receptor beta chains came from one sample sequenced in a study of post-analysis software for immune sequencing data. The study's findings and limits: Patients carried four or five TRBV segments more frequently than controls did, and TRBV5-6, TRBV5-1 and TRBV20-1 were among them.

The authors incorporated unique molecular identifiers into the TCR beta cDNA libraries. TCRdb analysed the PCR reads with MiXCR anew, one entry per CDR3 protein. The data hold approximately 660,000 distinct CDR3 sequences, with approximately 60% observed a single time. No antigens are known for them. Material for sequencing was blood. The source is a girl aged 2 to 9 with multiple sclerosis.

The V and J genes are TRBV9 and TRBJ1-1; perhaps TRBD1 as D (6 bases). The CDR3 extends over 14 amino acids. Trimming pared 4 bases from V and 3 bases from J, leaving 13 bases between. Germline CDR1 is SGDLS and CDR2 is YYNGEE. This CDR3 reads CASSPGVSDTEAFF. The DNA for the CDR3 is TGTGCCAGCAGCCCAGGGGTTTCGGACACTGAAGCTTTCTTT.

J is TRBJ2-5 and V is TRBV2, with 9 bases fitting TRBD1. Trimming removed 2 bases from V and 4 bases from J; junction bases left unmatched: 8. The CDR3 is made up of 16 amino acids. The germline V gene encodes CDR1 SNHLY and CDR2 FYNNEI. The CDR3 loop reads CASSERGTGPSETQYF. The CDR3 nucleotides are TGTGCCAGCAGTGAACGTGGGACAGGGCCCTCAGAGACCCAGTACTTC.

The gene calls are TRBV5-1 and TRBJ1-6, with 7 nucleotides matching TRBD1. The CDR3 has 16 residues. Germline V gene sequence: CDR1 SGHRS, CDR2 YFSETQ. J was trimmed by 6 bases and V by 1 base; bases with no gene match: 7. CDR3 region: CASSLTGVNFNSPLHF. The DNA for the CDR3 is TGCGCCAGCAGCTTGACAGGGGTCAATTTTAATTCACCCCTCCACTTT. Supplemented by reference TRBV5-1 and TRBJ1-6, the full variable domain reads KAGVTQTPRYLIKTRGQQVTLSCSPISGHRSVSWYQQTPGQGLQFLFEYFSETQRNKGNFPGRFSGRQFSNSRSEMNVSTLELGDSALYLCASSLTGVNFNSPLHFGNGTRLTVT.

A few counts support this clonotype. This chain links TRBV20-1 with TRBJ1-2, with 7 bases identical to TRBD1. J was trimmed by 0 bases and V by 0 bases; bases with no gene match: 4. Germline-derived CDR1 and CDR2 are DFQATT and SNEGSKA (reference sequence). This CDR3 contains 15 residues. The CDR3 DNA follows: TGCAGTGCTAGAGAATACAGGGGAGCTAACTATGGCTACACCTTC. It is translated as CSAREYRGANYGYTF.

The chain couples TRBV5-1 to TRBJ1-4; 7 nucleotides match TRBD1. Germline V gene lookup returns CDR1 SGHRS and CDR2 YFSETQ. The junction had 4 bases not matched to a gene; V was cut back by 4 bases and J by 7 bases. The CDR3 runs to 13 residues. In DNA form, the CDR3 reads TGCGCCAGCAGCCAGAACAGGGGTGAAAAACTGTTTTTT. This encodes CASSQNRGEKLFF.

V gene TRBV5-1 combines with J gene TRBJ1-2, with D perhaps TRBD1 (5 bases). The V and J ends lost 3 bases and 5 bases respectively, with 11 bases between them. The CDR3 length is 13 residues. The germline CDR1 and CDR2 sequences are SGHRS and YFSETQ. CDR3: CASSSGRPYGYTF. The DNA for the CDR3 is TGCGCCAGCAGCTCGGGACGGCCTTATGGCTACACCTTC. The full variable domain, rest sourced from reference TRBV5-1 and TRBJ1-2, is KAGVTQTPRYLIKTRGQQVTLSCSPISGHRSVSWYQQTPGQGLQFLFEYFSETQRNKGNFPGRFSGRQFSNSRSEMNVSTLELGDSALYLCASSSGRPYGYTFGSGTRLTVV.

The chain employs TRBV12-3 or TRBV12-4 and TRBJ1-2; tentatively, D is TRBD1 (6 bases). This CDR3 is 15 amino acids long. V shed 5 bases and J shed 1 base, with 14 bases lying between them. The CDR3 coding sequence is TGTGCCAGCAGTCGGTTTGTGGACAGTAACTATGGCTACACCTTC. Its protein is CASSRFVDSNYGYTF.

This clonotype was observed a few times. The J gene is TRBJ2-5, the V gene TRBV29-1; 8 positions agree with TRBD2. The V and J ends lost 4 bases and 2 bases, in that order; junction bases with no gene match: 6. Germline V gene sequence: CDR1 SQVTM, CDR2 ANQGSEA. This CDR3 region has 14 residues. DNA of the CDR3: TGCAGCGTTGCTCTCGGGGGGGGGCAAGAGACCCAGTACTTC. Translated: CSVALGGGQETQYF.

The V and J genes are TRBV29-1 and TRBJ2-3; tentative D call: TRBD2 (6 bases). Germline CDR1 is SQVTM and CDR2 is ANQGSEA. This CDR3 has 12 amino acids. V gave up 6 bases and J gave up 4 bases, with 11 bases separating them. The CDR3 spells CSVGTLADTQYF. CDR3 DNA: TGCAGCGTCGGGACTCTTGCAGATACGCAGTATTTT.

The chain carries TRBV29-1 and TRBJ1-6, with 9 bases matching TRBD1. The CDR3 length is 11 residues. J gave up 16 bases and V 0 bases, and 1 base lay outside the gene matches. The germline gives CDR1 SQVTM, CDR2 ANQGSEA. CDR3 sequence reads: CSVEEQGALHF. Written as DNA, the CDR3 is TGCAGCGTTGAAGAACAGGGGGCTCTCCACTTT.

This clonotype was found a few times. The chain couples TRBV7-2 to TRBJ2-1, with D possibly TRBD2 on 6 matching bases. This CDR3 comprises 15 residues. V gave up 2 bases and J gave up 5 bases, with 13 bases separating them. Germline V gene sequence: CDR1 SGHTA, CDR2 FQGNSA. The CDR3 nucleotides are TGTGCCAGCAGCTTATACCCGATAGCGGACAATGAGCAGTTCTTC. Protein sequence: CASSLYPIADNEQFF.

The chain carries TRBV6-5 and TRBJ2-3; a weak D match, TRBD1 (5 bases). With 7 bases removed from V and 3 bases from J, the gap between germline ends came to 11 bases. CDR3 length: 13 amino acids. Germline lookup yields CDR1 MNHEY and CDR2 SVGAGI. CDR3 nucleotides: TGTGCCAGCAATGGGGCAGCTACAGATACGCAGTATTTT. Amino acids: CASNGAATDTQYF.

V is TRBV2 and J is TRBJ2-1; D is unresolved. The V gene lost 7 bases and the J gene lost 8 bases, with 6 bases spanning the gap. Looked up from germline, CDR1 is SNHLY and CDR2 is FYNNEI. The CDR3 sequence is 10 residues long. The CDR3 DNA is TGTGCCAGCAATAAAGATGAGCAGTTCTTC. This gives the protein CASNKDEQFF.

Worth noting for this clonotype: The junction shows a germline mismatch at one end, possibly a read error. This chain links TRBV4-1 with TRBJ2-1, with a weak D call TRBD2 (7 bases). The CDR3 has 15 amino acids. Germline CDR1 reads MGHRA; CDR2 reads YSYEKL. CDR3 sequence reads: CASGQIGLGGNEQFF. In DNA, the CDR3 is TGCGCCAGCGGCCAAATAGGACTAGGGGGCAATGAGCAGTTCTTC.

CDR3 residues: CASSGSRDREGAFF. In DNA form, the CDR3 reads TGTGCCAGCAGTGGGTCCCGGGACAGGGAGGGAGCTTTCTTT. This chain links TRBV12-3 or TRBV12-4 with TRBJ1-1; 9 bases are a match to TRBD1. CDR3 length: 14 residues. V gave up 5 bases and J gave up 10 bases; unmatched junction bases: 11.

The chain combines TRBV5-1 with TRBJ2-1, with D perhaps matching TRBD1 or TRBD2 (5 bases each). This CDR3 contains 14 residues. Germline-derived CDR1 and CDR2 are SGHRS and YFSETQ. V lost 5 bases and J 7 bases, leaving 16 bases between the germline ends. The CDR3 loop reads CASSPGTEGNEQFF. The CDR3 nucleotides read TGCGCCAGCAGTCCAGGCACTGAGGGGAATGAGCAGTTCTTC.

J is TRBJ2-3 and V is TRBV2, with TRBD2 identical over 8 bases. Germline V gives CDR1 SNHLY, CDR2 FYNNEI. This CDR3 contains 14 residues. V shed 9 bases and J 2 bases; nucleotides not matched to a gene: 7. The CDR3 spells CASPSGYFTDTQYF. As DNA, the CDR3 is TGTGCCAGTCCTAGCGGGTATTTCACAGATACGCAGTATTTT. Supplemented by reference TRBV2 and TRBJ2-3, the full variable domain reads EPEVTQTPSHQVTQMGQEVILRCVPISNHLYFYWYRQILGQKVEFLVSFYNNEISEKSEIFDDQFSVERPDGSNFTLKIRSTKLEDSAMYFCASPSGYFTDTQYFGPGTRLTVL.

The rearrangement uses TRBV7-2 and TRBJ1-2, with a possible D match to TRBD1 (6 bases). V was shortened by 4 bases and J by 0 bases, with 18 bases between the two germline ends. Per germline, CDR1 SGHTA and CDR2 FQGNSA. The CDR3 extends over 17 amino acids. The CDR3 DNA is TGTGCCAGCAGCTGGGGTTCGGGGACAACAGCTAACTATGGCTACACCTTC. It codes for CASSWGSGTTANYGYTF. Full variable domain (remainder filled in from reference TRBV7-2 and TRBJ1-2): GAGVSQSPSNKVTEKGKDVELRCDPISGHTALYWYRQSLGQGLEFLIYFQGNSAPDKSGLPSDRFSAERTGGSVSTLTIQRTQQEDSAVYLCASSWGSGTTANYGYTFGSGTRLTVV.

This chain links TRBV20-1 with TRBJ2-3; D is unclear. V shed 2 bases and J shed 4 bases, with 7 bases lying between them. CDR3 length: 12 residues. The germline CDR1 and CDR2 sequences are DFQATT and SNEGSKA (reference sequence). In nucleotides, the CDR3 is TGCAGTGCTAGAAAAGTCCCAGATACGCAGTATTTT. This encodes CSARKVPDTQYF.

V gene TRBV29-1 combines with J gene TRBJ2-1; 12 bases match TRBD2. V lost 8 bases to trimming and J lost 8 bases; unmatched junction nucleotides: 13. The germline CDR1 and CDR2 sequences are SQVTM and ANQGSEA. The CDR3 totals 15 residues. The CDR3 sequence: CSIRKALAGGHEQFF. In DNA, the CDR3 is TGCAGCATACGCAAGGCACTAGCGGGAGGCCATGAGCAGTTCTTC.

The J gene is TRBJ2-1, the V gene TRBV20-1; 9 bases align to TRBD2. With V trimmed by 0 bases and J by 1 base, 4 bases remained unmatched. This CDR3 region has 16 residues. Per the germline V gene, CDR1 is DFQATT and CDR2 is SNEGSKA (reference sequence). The CDR3 DNA reads TGCAGTGCTAGAGATATAAGCGGGAGGTCCTACAATGAGCAGTTCTTC. This sequence encodes CSARDISGRSYNEQFF.

This chain uses TRBV7-8 with TRBJ2-2; no firm D call. This CDR3 is built from 16 residues. From germline, CDR1 is SGHVS and CDR2 FQNEAQ. Trimming took 1 base from V and 1 from J, leaving 10 bases between them. CDR3 in DNA: TGTGCCAGCAGCTTAGGGTCATTCAAGAACACCGGGGAGCTGTTTTTT. As protein: CASSLGSFKNTGELFF.

This chain uses TRBV20-1 with TRBJ2-1; 9 nucleotides align to TRBD2. This CDR3 has 15 residues. CDR1 DFQATT and CDR2 SNEGSKA come from the germline V gene (reference sequence). V shed 0 bases and J 6 bases; nucleotides not matched to a gene: 6. CDR3 coding DNA: TGCAGTGCTAGAGATCCCGAACTAGCGGGCAATGAGCAGTTCTTC. This sequence encodes CSARDPELAGNEQFF.

V usage is TRBV10-3 and J usage is TRBJ1-2; D remains unclear. Germline loops: CDR1 ENHRY, CDR2 SYGVKD. This CDR3 has 13 residues. V lost 4 bases and J 6 bases, leaving 12 bases between the germline ends. The CDR3 DNA reads as TGTGCCATCAGTGCTGGACGGGAGGATGGCTACACCTTC. The encoded protein is CAISAGREDGYTF.

The CDR3 sequence: CASSLTWQGEGYTF. The CDR3, as DNA: TGTGCCAGCAGCTTAACGTGGCAGGGGGAAGGCTACACCTTC. The chain recombines TRBV7-3 with TRBJ1-2; 7 nucleotides line up with TRBD1. CDR3 size: 14 residues. CDR1 SGHTA and CDR2 FQGTGA come from the germline V gene. V trimming: 0 bases; J trimming: 8 bases; junction bases outside the gene matches: 6.

In its sample, this clonotype was seen once. The rearrangement links TRBV7-6 to TRBJ2-7, with 12 bases matching TRBD2. The J call may be mistaken, given a closer DNA end match to TRBJ2-5. CDR3 size: 16 residues. Germline lookup yields CDR1 SGHVS and CDR2 FNYEAQ. The CDR3 sequence is CASSSGRLAGVKTQYF. In DNA form, the CDR3 reads TGTGCCAGCAGCTCTGGGCGACTAGCGGGGGTAAAGACCCAGTACTTC.

V is TRBV5-5 and J is TRBJ2-1; D is unresolved. The CDR3 extends over 15 amino acids. Germline assignment: CDR1 SGHKS and CDR2 YYEKEE (reference sequence). V was shortened by 0 bases and J by 3 bases, with 10 bases between the two germline ends. The CDR3 protein is CASSLVLDLYNEQFF. The CDR3 coding sequence is TGTGCCAGCAGCTTGGTGTTAGATCTCTACAATGAGCAGTTCTTC.

This clonotype came up once. CDR3 region: CASSPYDGGEQFF. DNA of the CDR3: TGTGCCAGCAGCCCCTACGATGGGGGTGAGCAGTTCTTC. The rearrangement uses TRBV3-1 and TRBJ2-1; D is perhaps TRBD1 or TRBD2 (5 bases each). The germline gives CDR1 LGHDT, CDR2 YNNKEL (reference sequence). V lost 4 bases to trimming and J lost 9 bases, with 13 bases between them. The CDR3 runs to 13 residues.

The V and J genes are TRBV7-9 and TRBJ2-4; D is possibly TRBD2 (5 bases). The CDR3 has 16 residues. The V and J ends lost 1 base and 1 base respectively, with 11 bases between them. Looked up from germline, CDR1 is SEHNR and CDR2 is FQNEAQ (reference sequence). This chain's CDR3 is CASSLVTTGAKNIQYF. DNA for the CDR3: TGTGCCAGCAGCTTAGTAACCACGGGGGCCAAAAACATTCAGTACTTC.

This clonotype was recorded a few times. This sequence joins TRBV29-1 and TRBJ2-5, with a tentative D call TRBD1 (6 bases). The CDR3 is 13 amino acids. The germline V and J ends were trimmed by 6 bases and 0 bases, with 11 bases remaining between them. Germline V CDR1 and CDR2: SQVTM, ANQGSEA. DNA for the CDR3: TGCAGCGTAATAGACAGGCACCAAGAGACCCAGTACTTC. Protein product: CSVIDRHQETQYF.